The next 17 T cell receptor delta chains were all read from a single sample in a study of gamma-delta chains in newborns, infants, children. TCRdb made new clone calls on the reads using CATT. The table includes 2,000 to 3,000 delta-chain clones, approximately 1.1% detected once. The sample was blood. The source of these receptors is a child who was a newborn, infant or young child, either healthy, febrile or measles-vaccinated (not recorded which).

In its sample, this clone was seen a few times. The rearrangement uses TRDV2 and TRDJ2, with 11 bases identical to TRDD3. The CDR3 is made up of 16 amino acids. CDR1 and CDR2 from the germline V gene are GEAIGNYY and EKD. Germline trimming cut 3 bases from V and 0 bases from J; bases unmatched to any gene: 2. In DNA form, the CDR3 reads TGTGCCTGTGACGTACTGGGGGATACTTTGACAGCACAACTCTTCTTT. Translation gives CACDVLGDTLTAQLFF.

By sample share, this clone is medium-sized. With a far larger clone one base away, a read error is the likely cause. This chain links TRDV2 with TRDJ2, with TRDD3 matching 7 bases. The CDR3 has 15 amino acids. Germline CDR1 and CDR2: GEAIGNYY and EKD. The CDR3 coding sequence is TGTGCCCGTGACACCGTGGGGGACACCACAGCACAACTCTTCTTT. Its protein is CARDTVGDTTAQLFF.

This clone was counted a few times. Only one base separates this from a far larger clonotype, so it likely reflects a read error. This sample includes further DNA sequences coding for the same CDR3. V usage is TRDV2 and J usage is TRDJ3; D is possibly TRDD3 (6 bases). The germline V gene has CDR1 GEAIGNYY and CDR2 EKD. The CDR3 consists of 18 residues. DNA for the CDR3: TGTGCCTGTGACACGGTGGGGGTTAAATCCTGGGACACCCGACAGATGTTCTTC. Its translation is CACDTVGVKSWDTRQMFF.

Turning to this clone: TCRdb's protein for this DNA is that of a much larger clone and differs from the translation at residue 12, likely a read error; the protein shown is the DNA translation. This chain links TRDV2 with TRDJ2, with 13 bases aligning to TRDD3. The CDR3 totals 18 residues. CDR1 is GEAIGNYY and CDR2 is EKD in the germline V gene. The J segment lost 6 bases and the V segment lost 3 bases, leaving 12 bases of the junction unmatched. In DNA form, the CDR3 reads TGTGCCTGTGACCCTTGTACTGGGGGATACGATCGCCCAGCACAACTCTTCTTT. Protein product: CACDPCTGGYDRPAQLFF.

As to this clone: This likely traces to a read error, being one base from a far larger clone. Other nucleotide sequences from this sample produce the same CDR3. The chain joins TRDV2 to TRDJ1; D may be TRDD3 (5 bases). The CDR3 length is 14 residues. Germline-derived CDR1 and CDR2 are GEAIGNYY and EKD. V lost 2 bases and J lost 2, with 11 bases in between. In DNA form, the CDR3 reads TGTGCCTGTGACAAATGGGGTAAGACCGATAAACTCATCTTT. Translation gives CACDKWGKTDKLIF.

This rearrangement joins TRDV2 to TRDJ1, with 11 positions matching TRDD3. Germline trimming cut 3 bases from V and 0 bases from J; bases unmatched to any gene: 2. Germline values: CDR1 GEAIGNYY, CDR2 EKD. The CDR3 spans 15 residues. The CDR3 is CACDWGIRYTDKLIF. The CDR3 DNA is TGTGCCTGTGACTGGGGGATACGGTACACCGATAAACTCATCTTT.

This clone has a handful of counts. This sequence is one base from a far larger clone and is likely a read error. Other DNA sequences of this sample code for an identical CDR3. V usage is TRDV2 and J usage is TRDJ3, with 10 nucleotides matching TRDD3. Per the germline V gene, CDR1 is GEAIGNYY and CDR2 is EKD. This CDR3 is built from 17 residues. DNA for the CDR3: TGTGCCTGTGACAAACTGGGGGATTACTGGGACACCCGGCAGATGTTTTTC. This translates into CACDKLGDYWDTRQMFF.

Only a few counts were recorded for this clone. It differs at one base from a far larger clone, so likely a read error. Other DNA variants within this sample encode the same CDR3. The chain uses TRDV2 and TRDJ3; possibly TRDD3 for D (6 bases). V was clipped by 3 bases and J by 2 bases, with 19 bases between them. Germline-derived CDR1 and CDR2 are GEAIGNYY and EKD. This CDR3 region has 19 residues. CDR3 amino acids: CACDPLLGDNPWDTRQMFF. The DNA of the CDR3 is TGTGCCTGTGACCCATTACTGGGAGATAATCCCTGGGACACCCGACAGATGTTTTTC.

This clone counts as medium-sized. In the same sample, other DNA sequences code for this CDR3. This chain links TRDV1 with TRDJ1, with 7 nucleotides matching TRDD3. Germline V gene lookup returns CDR1 TSWWSYY and CDR2 QGS. The CDR3 sequence is 12 residues long. Trimming at V came to 4 bases and at J to 5 bases, leaving 1 base not matched to a gene. CDR3 sequence: CALGVLGDKLIF. DNA for the CDR3: TGTGCTCTTGGGGTACTGGGGGATAAACTCATCTTT.

On this clone itself: The amino acid sequence in TCRdb belongs to a much larger clone and departs from this DNA's translation at residue 13, likely a sequencing read error; the sequence shown is translated from the DNA. This chain links TRDV2 with TRDJ1; 8 positions match TRDD3. Germline V CDR1 and CDR2: GEAIGNYY, EKD. The CDR3 contains 21 residues. The junction had 20 bases not matched to a gene; V was cut back by 0 bases and J by 0 bases. The DNA for the CDR3 is TGTGCCTGTGACACCGTGGCCCTCCCGGCGGGGGATAGAAGGGACACCGATAAACTCATCTTT. Residues: CACDTVALPAGDRRDTDKLIF.

There are a few counts of this clone. It is likely a read error: a sequence one base away is far more abundant. Other DNA sequences from this sample encode an identical CDR3 as well. The chain links TRDV2 to TRDJ3; 9 positions agree with TRDD3. The V segment lost 7 bases and the J segment 2 bases; nucleotides outside the gene matches: 8. Germline-derived CDR1 and CDR2 are GEAIGNYY and EKD. CDR3 length: 17 residues. Here the CDR3 reads CACDLLGDTWDTRQMFF. CDR3 bases: TGTGCCTGCGACTTACTGGGGGACACCTGGGACACCCGACAGATGTTTTTC.

Many counts were recorded for this clone. It differs at one base from a far larger clone, so likely a read error. This rearrangement joins TRDV2 to TRDJ3; 9 bases agree with TRDD3. The CDR3 loop spans 17 amino acids. V lost 3 bases, J lost 2 bases, and 4 bases stayed unmatched. The germline CDR1 and CDR2 sequences are GEAIGNYY and EKD. DNA of the CDR3: TGTGCCTGTGACTTACTGGGGGACGCCTGGGACACCCGACAGATGTTTTTC. It is translated as CACDLLGDAWDTRQMFF.

This clone was recorded a few times. This DNA's translation and the protein TCRdb lists, from a much larger clone, do not match at residue 19, likely due to a read error; the protein shown is translated from the DNA. The chain combines TRDV2 with TRDJ1; 8 nucleotides agree with TRDD3. From germline, CDR1 is GEAIGNYY and CDR2 EKD. The CDR3 is 21 residues long. The CDR3 DNA reads as TGTGCCTGTGACACCGTGGCCCTCCCGGCGGGGGATAAAAGGGACACCGATAAACACATCTTT. Its protein product is CACDTVALPAGDKRDTDKHIF.

V is TRDV2 and J is TRDJ3; 13 nucleotides line up with TRDD3. Germline CDR1 is GEAIGNYY and CDR2 is EKD. With 3 bases clipped from V and 0 bases from J, the junction kept 7 bases outside the gene matches. The CDR3 consists of 20 residues. CDR3 coding DNA: TGTGCCTGTGACCTCACTGGGGGATACGGGACCTCCTGGGACACCCGACAGATGTTTTTC. As protein: CACDLTGGYGTSWDTRQMFF.

To note about this clone: This DNA's translation differs at residue 5 from TCRdb's protein, which comes from a much larger clone; a read error is likely, and the protein shown is translated from the DNA. The CDR3 sequence: CACDELGDSWDTRQMFF. The CDR3 bases are TGTGCCTGTGACGAACTGGGGGACTCCTGGGACACCCGACAGATGTTTTTC. The chain has TRDV2 and TRDJ3; 9 bases are a match to TRDD3. V shed 3 bases and J 0 bases; nucleotides not matched to a gene: 2. In germline, CDR1 is GEAIGNYY, CDR2 EKD. CDR3 length equals 17 residues.

As regards this clone: It is likely a read error: a sequence one base away is far more abundant. The sample carries other DNA sequences with the same CDR3. V is TRDV2 and J is TRDJ3, with 8 bases fitting TRDD3. In germline, CDR1 is GEAIGNYY, CDR2 EKD. The CDR3 is made up of 21 amino acids. For the CDR3, the DNA is TGTGCCTGTGATGTACTGGGGGTTCGCCGTCCTAGCTCCTGGGATACCCGACAGATGTTTTTC. Its translation: CACDVLGVRRPSSWDTRQMFF.

This clone was detected a few times. A far larger clone is only one base removed, so a read error is likely. Other DNA sequences from this sample encode an identical CDR3 as well. V usage is TRDV1 and J usage is TRDJ1; D possibly corresponds to TRDD2 (6 bases). Per germline, CDR1 TSWWSYY and CDR2 QGS. CDR3 length: 17 residues. This CDR3 reads CALGELVPSPSADKLIF. CDR3 nucleotides: TGTGCTCTTGGAGAACTTGTACCTTCCCCAAGCGCCGATAAACTCATCTTT.